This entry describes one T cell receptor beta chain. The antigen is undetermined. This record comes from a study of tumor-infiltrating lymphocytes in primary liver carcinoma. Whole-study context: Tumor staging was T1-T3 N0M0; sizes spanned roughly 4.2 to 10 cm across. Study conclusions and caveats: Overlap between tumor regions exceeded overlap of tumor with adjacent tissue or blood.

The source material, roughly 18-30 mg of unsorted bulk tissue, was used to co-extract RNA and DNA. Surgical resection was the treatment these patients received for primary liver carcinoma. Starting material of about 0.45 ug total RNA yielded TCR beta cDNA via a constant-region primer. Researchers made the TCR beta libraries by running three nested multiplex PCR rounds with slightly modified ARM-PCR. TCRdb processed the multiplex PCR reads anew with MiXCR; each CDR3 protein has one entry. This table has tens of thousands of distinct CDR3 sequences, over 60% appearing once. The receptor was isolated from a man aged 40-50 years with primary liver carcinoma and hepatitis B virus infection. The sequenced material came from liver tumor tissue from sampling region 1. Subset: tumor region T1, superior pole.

CDR3 in DNA: TGTGCCAGCGACAGGGGCTCTGGGGCCAACGTCCTGACTTTC. It translates to CASDRGSGANVLTF. This chain links TRBV28 with TRBJ2-6; 8 bases map to TRBD1. CDR1 is MDHEN and CDR2 is SYDVKM in the germline V gene. The CDR3 sequence is 14 residues long. V lost 8 bases, J lost 0 bases, and 0 bases stayed unmatched. The variable domain in full, completed from reference TRBV28 and TRBJ2-6, reads DVKVTQSSRYLVKRTGEKVFLECVQDMDHENMFWYRQDPGLGLRLIYFSYDVKMKEKGDIPEGYSVSREKKERFSLILESASTNQTSMYLCASDRGSGANVLTFGAGSRLTVL.